This TCR beta chain was observed in a study of T cells after yellow fever vaccination. TCRdb itself ran the 5' RACE reads through MiXCR, one entry per CDR3 protein. This table holds 42,000 or so distinct CDR3 sequences, about 7% found once. This CDR3 region has 11 residues. V gave up 4 bases and J gave up 11 bases, with 11 bases separating them. The source is a man in his thirties or forties who received the YFV17D yellow fever vaccine. The chain combines TRBV12-3 or TRBV12-4 with TRBJ1-1; maybe TRBD1 (5 bases). The sequenced sample was CD8+ T cells not binding an NS4B(214-222) dextramer, sorted from PBMCs, obtained 45 days after the yellow fever booster vaccination. The CDR3 is CASSSTGEAFF. DNA of the CDR3: TGTGCCAGCAGTTCCACGGGGGAGGCTTTCTTT.